This T cell receptor beta chain is drawn from a study of blood T cell repertoires in COVID-19. Overall study: The analysed material was cDNA or gDNA that came from T cells, B-cell-depleted T cells, or PBMCs.

The CDR3 is 16 residues long. The germline V gene encodes CDR1 SGDLS and CDR2 YYNGEE. V dropped 0 bases and J dropped 3 bases, with 12 bases sitting between them. Data came from immunoSEQ multiplex PCR; TCRdb stores just in-frame clones and leaves some out. The repertoire holds 200,000 to 300,000 clones, with around four fifths as singletons. The receptor was isolated from a man aged 45-60 years with acute or convalescent COVID-19. Sequencing input: peripheral blood. J is TRBJ2-2 and V is TRBV9; a weak D match, TRBD1 (5 bases). The CDR3 loop reads CASSVVRGGDTGELFF. The CDR3 nucleotides are TGTGCCAGCAGCGTAGTAAGGGGTGGGGACACCGGGGAGCTGTTTTTT. Full variable domain (remainder filled in from reference TRBV9 and TRBJ2-2): DSGVTQTPKHLITATGQRVTLRCSPRSGDLSVYWYQQSLDQGLQFLIQYYNGEERAKGNILERFSAQQFPDLHSELNLSSLELGDSALYFCASSVVRGGDTGELFFGEGSRLTVL.